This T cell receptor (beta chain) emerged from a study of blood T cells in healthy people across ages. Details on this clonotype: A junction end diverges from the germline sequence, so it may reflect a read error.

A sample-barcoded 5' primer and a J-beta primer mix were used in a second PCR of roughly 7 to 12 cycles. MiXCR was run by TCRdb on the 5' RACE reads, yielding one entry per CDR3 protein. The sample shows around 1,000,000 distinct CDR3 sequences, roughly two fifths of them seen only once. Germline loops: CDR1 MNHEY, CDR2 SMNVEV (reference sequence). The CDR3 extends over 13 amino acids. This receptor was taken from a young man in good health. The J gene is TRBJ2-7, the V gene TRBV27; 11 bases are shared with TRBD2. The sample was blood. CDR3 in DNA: TGTGCCAGCCAGGGACTAGCGGACTACGAGCAGTGCTTC. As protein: CASQGLADYEQCF.